One and the same sample provided the 8 T cell receptor beta chains below, sequenced in a study of response to subunit inactivated influenza vaccine. TCRdb redid the calling of the RT-PCR reads with MiXCR, one entry per CDR3 protein. Among approximately 730,000 distinct CDR3 sequences, about 15% were seen once, and the ten largest hold 6.5% to 8.5%. Sample: PBMCs from blood, taken 14 days before vaccination. Receptors originate from a middle-aged man who received an inactivated influenza vaccine.

The table lists this clonotype with a few counts. The chain employs TRBV6-5 and TRBJ1-2, with TRBD1 identical over 10 bases. V lost 5 bases, J lost 2 bases, and 8 bases stayed unmatched. Germline loops: CDR1 MNHEY, CDR2 SVGAGI. The CDR3 has 16 amino acids. CDR3 DNA: TGTGCCAGCAGTACTGGCGTGGGACAGGGGAACTATGGCTACACCTTC. It codes for CASSTGVGQGNYGYTF.

The chain couples TRBV7-9 to TRBJ1-2; no definite D call. The V gene lost 0 bases and the J gene lost 3 bases, with 11 bases spanning the gap. In germline, CDR1 is SEHNR, CDR2 FQNEAQ (reference sequence). CDR3 length: 15 amino acids. Written as DNA, the CDR3 is TGTGCCAGCAGCTTAGCGCGTGACGTACACTATGGCTACACCTTC. It codes for CASSLARDVHYGYTF.

Many counts were recorded for this clonotype. This CDR3 is CASSQLPGQGNEKLFF. CDR3 nucleotides: TGCGCCAGCAGCCAGCTCCCGGGACAGGGGAATGAAAAACTGTTTTTT. This sequence joins TRBV4-3 and TRBJ1-4; 10 bases are a match to TRBD1. V gave up 3 bases and J gave up 5 bases; unmatched junction bases: 6. Germline CDR1 LGHNA, CDR2 YSLEER. CDR3 length: 16 residues.

CDR3 DNA sequence: TGTGCCAGCAGTATAACGTCGACAGGGGGCCGTTCCGGGGAGCTGTTTTTT. Translated, it gives CASSITSTGGRSGELFF. The J gene is TRBJ2-2, the V gene TRBV12-3 or TRBV12-4, with TRBD1 matching 10 bases. This CDR3 has 17 residues. With 5 bases clipped from V and 6 bases from J, the junction kept 12 bases outside the gene matches.

This clonotype came up a few times. This may be a read error: a much more frequent sequence differs by one nucleotide. The chain combines TRBV29-1 with TRBJ2-7, with TRBD1 identical over 7 bases. Trimming at V came to 1 base and at J to 2 bases, leaving 5 bases not matched to a gene. Germline V gene sequence: CDR1 SQVTM, CDR2 ANQGSEA. CDR3 length equals 14 residues. In nucleotides, the CDR3 is TGCAGCGTTGAAGGGCAGGGGGACCCCTACGAGCAGTACTTC. Protein sequence: CSVEGQGDPYEQYF.

This clonotype showed up just a few times. The J gene is TRBJ1-5, the V gene TRBV4-2; D might be TRBD1 (5 bases). V was pared by 2 bases and J by 0 bases, with 14 bases between. The CDR3 spans 17 residues. The germline V gene encodes CDR1 LGHNA and CDR2 YNFKEQ. CDR3 loop: CASSQWQGSVSNQPQHF. CDR3 nucleotide sequence: TGTGCCAGCAGCCAATGGCAGGGTTCGGTTAGCAATCAGCCCCAGCATTTT.

The V and J genes are TRBV20-1 and TRBJ1-5; unclear D gene. CDR3 length equals 12 residues. The V gene lost 1 base and the J gene lost 9 bases, with 10 bases spanning the gap. CDR1 is DFQATT and CDR2 is SNEGSKA in the germline V gene (reference sequence). The CDR3 sequence: CSARGDVPPQHF. DNA of the CDR3: TGCAGTGCTAGAGGAGATGTTCCGCCCCAGCATTTT.

The chain recombines TRBV4-1 with TRBJ2-4; possible D gene TRBD1, 5 bases. CDR3 length: 19 amino acids. V was pared by 3 bases and J by 0 bases, with 21 bases between. From germline, CDR1 is MGHRA and CDR2 YSYEKL. The CDR3 bases are TGCGCCAGCAGCCATGTTTTGGCAAGACAGCCTCTAGCCAAAAACATTCAGTACTTC. Amino acids: CASSHVLARQPLAKNIQYF.